These T cell receptor beta chains were read from a single sample in a study of T-cell reconstitution after alpha-beta-depleted transplantation in children. Each CDR3 protein is one row after TCRdb ran MiXCR on the PCR reads. This sample carries roughly 420,000 distinct CDR3 sequences, about a sixth of them seen once, and the ten largest clones take 25% to 30%. This material consisted of PBMCs, mostly from graft donor cells, taken 360 days after TCRalphabeta/CD19-depleted stem cell transplant. Receptor source: a boy younger than two who had a stem cell transplant for Wiskott-Aldrich syndrome, so the T cells may come from the graft donor. CDR3s include the opening cysteine and the closing phenylalanine or tryptophan. A D gene is named only where the DNA matches it firmly. The size of a clone is reported for some rows only, either as once, few or many, or as a class for expanded clones.

CDR3nt: TGTGCCAGCACCCTCGGACTAGCGGGAGTGGAGCAGTTCTTC
CDR3aa: CASTLGLAGVEQFF
abundance: NA
d_gene: TRBD2
j_gene: TRBJ2-1
v_gene: TRBV12-3/TRBV12-4

CDR3nt: TGTGCCTCCGGACTGAAAACTGAAGCTTTCTTT
CDR3aa: CASGLKTEAFF
abundance: NA
d_gene: NA
j_gene: TRBJ1-1
v_gene: TRBV30

CDR3nt: TGTGCCAGCAGTTTTTCAGGGGGTCTGTTAGGTGAGCAGTTCTTC
CDR3aa: CASSFSGGLLGEQFF
abundance: NA
d_gene: TRBD1
j_gene: TRBJ2-1
v_gene: TRBV27

CDR3nt: TGCGCCAGCAGCTTCGGAAAAGAGACCCAGTACTTC
CDR3aa: CASSFGKETQYF
abundance: NA
d_gene: NA
j_gene: TRBJ2-5
v_gene: TRBV5-1

CDR3nt: TGTGCCAGTAGTCCTCAAGGGGGTTCACCCCTCCACTTT
CDR3aa: CASSPQGGSPLHF
abundance: few
d_gene: NA
j_gene: TRBJ1-6
v_gene: TRBV19

CDR3nt: TGTGCCAGCAGTCGAGGCCCGCGCTCTAGCGCCAGCACAGATACGCAGTATTTT
CDR3aa: CASSRGPRSSASTDTQYF
abundance: NA
d_gene: NA
j_gene: TRBJ2-3
v_gene: TRBV2

CDR3nt: TGTGCCACCAGACGACAGGGTGACAATGAGCAGTTCTTC
CDR3aa: CATRRQGDNEQFF
abundance: NA
d_gene: TRBD1
j_gene: TRBJ2-1
v_gene: TRBV24-1

CDR3nt: TGCGCCAGCAGCCTTCGGACTAGCGGGGGCACAGATACGCAGTATTTT
CDR3aa: CASSLRTSGGTDTQYF
abundance: many
d_gene: TRBD2
j_gene: TRBJ2-3
v_gene: TRBV5-1

CDR3nt: TGCGCCAGCAGCTCGGCCGCGGGGGTCAGGTACAATGAGCAGTTCTTC
CDR3aa: CASSSAAGVRYNEQFF
abundance: few
d_gene: TRBD2
j_gene: TRBJ2-1
v_gene: TRBV5-1

CDR3nt: TGTGCCAGCAGCCAAAGGCCTAGCGGGAGATTTTACAATGAGCAGTTCTTC
CDR3aa: CASSQRPSGRFYNEQFF
abundance: NA
d_gene: TRBD2
j_gene: TRBJ2-1
v_gene: TRBV7-9

CDR3nt: TGTGCCAGCAGTTACTGGGGGGGCCCACCCGACAATGAGCAGTTCTTC
CDR3aa: CASSYWGGPPDNEQFF
abundance: few
d_gene: NA
j_gene: TRBJ2-1
v_gene: TRBV6-5

CDR3nt: TGTGCCAGTAGTGCCCAAGCGGGAGGGCAGTTCTTC
CDR3aa: CASSAQAGGQFF
abundance: NA
d_gene: TRBD2
j_gene: TRBJ2-1
v_gene: TRBV19

CDR3nt: TGCGCCAGCAGCAATCAACCAGCCCCCAATGAGCAGTTCTTC
CDR3aa: CASSNQPAPNEQFF
abundance: few
d_gene: NA
j_gene: TRBJ2-1
v_gene: TRBV5-1

CDR3nt: TGCAGCGTCGACCCGGGACTAGCGGGGGTCAATGAGCAGTTCTTC
CDR3aa: CSVDPGLAGVNEQFF
abundance: few
d_gene: TRBD2
j_gene: TRBJ2-1
v_gene: TRBV29-1

CDR3nt: TGCGCCAGCAGCTTCCCTAGGGACAGGAGGTACTTC
CDR3aa: CASSFPRDRRYF
abundance: NA
d_gene: TRBD1
j_gene: TRBJ2-7
v_gene: TRBV5-1

CDR3nt: TGCAGCGTCGGGGTCCTCGGCAATGAGCAGTTCTTC
CDR3aa: CSVGVLGNEQFF
abundance: many
d_gene: NA
j_gene: TRBJ2-1
v_gene: TRBV29-1

CDR3nt: TGTGCCAGCAGCTCCCAGGGGGATTTCTACGAGCAGTACTTC
CDR3aa: CASSSQGDFYEQYF
abundance: NA
d_gene: TRBD1
j_gene: TRBJ2-7
v_gene: TRBV7-9

CDR3nt: TGTGCCATCAGGGATCAAGAGACCCAGTACTTC
CDR3aa: CAIRDQETQYF
abundance: few
d_gene: NA
j_gene: TRBJ2-5
v_gene: TRBV10-3

CDR3nt: TGTGCCAGCAGCCACGGACAGATACCCCGTCAGCCCCAGCATTTT
CDR3aa: CASSHGQIPRQPQHF
abundance: many
d_gene: NA
j_gene: TRBJ1-5
v_gene: TRBV3-1

CDR3nt: TGTGCCAGCAGCTCGGATACCTTCTACGAGCAGTACTTC
CDR3aa: CASSSDTFYEQYF
abundance: NA
d_gene: NA
j_gene: TRBJ2-7
v_gene: TRBV7-8

CDR3nt: TGTGCCAGCAGCAAACGACTAGCGGGAGGGCCCACAGATACGCAGTATTTT
CDR3aa: CASSKRLAGGPTDTQYF
abundance: many
d_gene: TRBD2
j_gene: TRBJ2-3
v_gene: TRBV11-2

CDR3nt: TGTGCCAGCAGCTTAGTTGGGCTAGCGGGACCGAACACCGGGGAGCTGTTTTTT
CDR3aa: CASSLVGLAGPNTGELFF
abundance: NA
d_gene: TRBD2
j_gene: TRBJ2-2
v_gene: TRBV7-8

CDR3nt: TGTGCCATCAGTGGGACTAGGCCGGCCGGGGAGCTGTTTTTT
CDR3aa: CAISGTRPAGELFF
abundance: few
d_gene: TRBD2
j_gene: TRBJ2-2
v_gene: TRBV10-3

CDR3nt: TGTGCCAGCAGCTTAGGACTCTCAAACACCGGGGAGCTGTTTTTT
CDR3aa: CASSLGLSNTGELFF
abundance: few
d_gene: NA
j_gene: TRBJ2-2
v_gene: TRBV7-6

CDR3nt: TGTGCCAGCAGCTTCATGGGAGCGAACACCGGGGAGCTGTTTTTT
CDR3aa: CASSFMGANTGELFF
abundance: few
d_gene: NA
j_gene: TRBJ2-2
v_gene: TRBV5-6

CDR3nt: TGTGCCAGCAGTTTGTCTGAGACAGGGGGCGAGCAGTACTTC
CDR3aa: CASSLSETGGEQYF
abundance: few
d_gene: TRBD1
j_gene: TRBJ2-7
v_gene: TRBV12-3/TRBV12-4

CDR3nt: TGCGCCAGCGGGGGGACAGTCTACGAGCAGTACTTC
CDR3aa: CASGGTVYEQYF
abundance: NA
d_gene: NA
j_gene: TRBJ2-7
v_gene: TRBV5-1

CDR3nt: TGCGCCAGCAGCCAAGATGGGGCCTCGGCCAGGGGATCTTACAATGAGCAGTTCTTC
CDR3aa: CASSQDGASARGSYNEQFF
abundance: NA
d_gene: NA
j_gene: TRBJ2-1
v_gene: TRBV4-3

CDR3nt: TGTGCCAGCAGCTCCGGACAGGGACACGAGCAGTACTTC
CDR3aa: CASSSGQGHEQYF
abundance: few
d_gene: TRBD1
j_gene: TRBJ2-7
v_gene: TRBV13

CDR3nt: TGTGCCAGCAGTACCCGCCGGGAATCATTCTACGAGCAGTACTTC
CDR3aa: CASSTRRESFYEQYF
abundance: few
d_gene: NA
j_gene: TRBJ2-7
v_gene: TRBV27

CDR3nt: TGCGCCAGCAGTGCGAGGTGGGGACTAGCTCAGTCCTACGAGCAGTACTTC
CDR3aa: CASSARWGLAQSYEQYF
abundance: NA
d_gene: TRBD2
j_gene: TRBJ2-7
v_gene: TRBV10-2

CDR3nt: TGCAGTGCTAGACGTCAAGGGGGGCGACTTTACGAGCAGTACTTC
CDR3aa: CSARRQGGRLYEQYF
abundance: many
d_gene: NA
j_gene: TRBJ2-7
v_gene: TRBV20-1

CDR3nt: TGTGCCAGCAGCCAGGGGTCAGGAGGGTACGAGCAGAACTTC
CDR3aa: CASSQGSGGYEQNF
abundance: NA
d_gene: NA
j_gene: TRBJ2-7
v_gene: TRBV7-2

CDR3nt: TGCAGCGTTGAAGGCAGGGGATTCGAATACAATGAGCAGTTCTTC
CDR3aa: CSVEGRGFEYNEQFF
abundance: NA
d_gene: NA
j_gene: TRBJ2-1
v_gene: TRBV29-1

CDR3nt: TGTGCCAGCAGTCCCCACAGGGTCCAAGAGACCCAGTACTTC
CDR3aa: CASSPHRVQETQYF
abundance: few
d_gene: NA
j_gene: TRBJ2-5
v_gene: TRBV27

CDR3nt: TGCGCCAGCAGCTTCCCGCCGAATGGCATAGAGGGTGTCTACGAGCAGTACTTC
CDR3aa: CASSFPPNGIEGVYEQYF
abundance: few
d_gene: NA
j_gene: TRBJ2-7
v_gene: TRBV5-1

CDR3nt: TGTGCCAGCAGCTTAACAGGGGATGTTTCTGGCTACACCTTC
CDR3aa: CASSLTGDVSGYTF
abundance: few
d_gene: TRBD1
j_gene: TRBJ1-2
v_gene: TRBV7-8

CDR3nt: TGTGCCAGCAGCCATGTACTAGCGGGGGGGTCTTACAATGAGCAGTTCTTC
CDR3aa: CASSHVLAGGSYNEQFF
abundance: NA
d_gene: TRBD2
j_gene: TRBJ2-1
v_gene: TRBV3-1

CDR3nt: TGTGCCAGCAGCCCTCGGGACAACACAGATACGCAGTATTTT
CDR3aa: CASSPRDNTDTQYF
abundance: few
d_gene: NA
j_gene: TRBJ2-3
v_gene: TRBV9

CDR3nt: TGTGCCAGCAGTGAAGCTGCAGTCCTAGCGGGGGCAAATACGCAGTATTTT
CDR3aa: CASSEAAVLAGANTQYF
abundance: few
d_gene: TRBD2
j_gene: TRBJ2-3
v_gene: TRBV2

CDR3nt: TGTGCCAGCAGCTCCCAAGAGACCCAGTACTTC
CDR3aa: CASSSQETQYF
abundance: many
d_gene: NA
j_gene: TRBJ2-5
v_gene: TRBV5-1

CDR3nt: TGTGCCAGCAGCGAGATCCGGGTTAGCACAGATACGCAGTATTTT
CDR3aa: CASSEIRVSTDTQYF
abundance: few
d_gene: NA
j_gene: TRBJ2-3
v_gene: TRBV5-6

CDR3nt: TGTGCCAGCAACCCGCGGTGGACAGGGACCAATGAGCAGTTCTTC
CDR3aa: CASNPRWTGTNEQFF
abundance: few
d_gene: TRBD1
j_gene: TRBJ2-1
v_gene: TRBV7-9

CDR3nt: TGTGCCAGCAATGCGGGCGCTAACTATGGCTACACCTTC
CDR3aa: CASNAGANYGYTF
abundance: NA
d_gene: NA
j_gene: TRBJ1-2
v_gene: TRBV6-6

CDR3nt: TGCAGCGTTGGACTTGGACAGGGTCGGCAAGAGACCCAGTACTTC
CDR3aa: CSVGLGQGRQETQYF
abundance: many
d_gene: TRBD1
j_gene: TRBJ2-5
v_gene: TRBV29-1

CDR3nt: TGTGCCACCAGCAGAGGTCCTTGGGGAGGGGCTATGGGGGGAGAGACCCAGTACTTC
CDR3aa: CATSRGPWGGAMGGETQYF
abundance: NA
d_gene: TRBD2
j_gene: TRBJ2-5
v_gene: TRBV15

CDR3nt: TGTGCCAGCAGTTTAAGGGACAGGGGGCAGGCCGGGGAGCTGTTTTTT
CDR3aa: CASSLRDRGQAGELFF
abundance: NA
d_gene: TRBD1
j_gene: TRBJ2-2
v_gene: TRBV12-3/TRBV12-4

CDR3nt: TGTGCCAGCTCCCAACGACTAGCGGGAGTCAATGAGCAGTTCTTC
CDR3aa: CASSQRLAGVNEQFF
abundance: few
d_gene: TRBD2
j_gene: TRBJ2-1
v_gene: TRBV27

CDR3nt: TGTGCATGCGGGAGGGGAGAGCAGTACTTC
CDR3aa: CACGRGEQYF
abundance: NA
d_gene: TRBD2
j_gene: TRBJ2-7
v_gene: TRBV28

CDR3nt: TGTGCCAGCAGCCGCGGGACTAGCGGCCCCTACGAGCAGTACTTC
CDR3aa: CASSRGTSGPYEQYF
abundance: NA
d_gene: TRBD2
j_gene: TRBJ2-7
v_gene: TRBV11-2

CDR3nt: TGCGCCAGCAGCCGCGTAGGGGACGGGGAGCTGTTTTTT
CDR3aa: CASSRVGDGELFF
abundance: few
d_gene: NA
j_gene: TRBJ2-2
v_gene: TRBV4-3

CDR3nt: TGCGCCAGCAGCCCCCCCCTCCGGGAGACCCAGTACTTC
CDR3aa: CASSPPLRETQYF
abundance: few
d_gene: NA
j_gene: TRBJ2-5
v_gene: TRBV4-1

CDR3nt: TGTGCCAGCAGTTTATATCTAGCGACCCCCTACGAGCAGTACTTC
CDR3aa: CASSLYLATPYEQYF
abundance: NA
d_gene: NA
j_gene: TRBJ2-7
v_gene: TRBV27

CDR3nt: TGTGCCAGCAGCGTGGGGTACCCGAACACTGAAGCTTTCTTT
CDR3aa: CASSVGYPNTEAFF
abundance: few
d_gene: NA
j_gene: TRBJ1-1
v_gene: TRBV9

CDR3nt: TGTGCCAGCAGCTGGCCCGGACAGGCCTACGAGCAGTACTTC
CDR3aa: CASSWPGQAYEQYF
abundance: NA
d_gene: TRBD1
j_gene: TRBJ2-7
v_gene: TRBV7-9

CDR3nt: TGTGCCAGCTACGGGAAAGTGAGCTCCTACAATGAGCAGTTCTTC
CDR3aa: CASYGKVSSYNEQFF
abundance: NA
d_gene: NA
j_gene: TRBJ2-1
v_gene: TRBV6-1

CDR3nt: TGCGCCAGCAGTGAAATGCGGCGGGACAGGGGGCGGCTGGTCTACGAGCAGTACTTC
CDR3aa: CASSEMRRDRGRLVYEQYF
abundance: NA
d_gene: TRBD1
j_gene: TRBJ2-7
v_gene: TRBV10-1

CDR3nt: TGTGCCAGCAGCTCAACGCCCGTGGGCCTACCCAAAAACATTCAGTACTTC
CDR3aa: CASSSTPVGLPKNIQYF
abundance: NA
d_gene: NA
j_gene: TRBJ2-4
v_gene: TRBV7-2

CDR3nt: TGTGCCAGCAGCCAAGAGCCGGAATATTTTGACAATGAGCAGTTCTTC
CDR3aa: CASSQEPEYFDNEQFF
abundance: NA
d_gene: NA
j_gene: TRBJ2-1
v_gene: TRBV14

CDR3nt: TGTGCCAGCAGTTTAACAGGGTCAGTCGCTGAAGCTTTCTTT
CDR3aa: CASSLTGSVAEAFF
abundance: NA
d_gene: NA
j_gene: TRBJ1-1
v_gene: TRBV27